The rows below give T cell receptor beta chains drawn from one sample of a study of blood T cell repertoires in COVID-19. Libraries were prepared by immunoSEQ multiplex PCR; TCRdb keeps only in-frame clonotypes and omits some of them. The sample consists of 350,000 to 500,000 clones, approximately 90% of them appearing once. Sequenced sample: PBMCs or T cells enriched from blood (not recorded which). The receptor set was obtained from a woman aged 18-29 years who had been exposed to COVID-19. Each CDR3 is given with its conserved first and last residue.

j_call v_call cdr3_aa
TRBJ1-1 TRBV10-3 CAIRTVGDRDENTEAFF
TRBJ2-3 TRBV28 CASSWDRETSDTQYF
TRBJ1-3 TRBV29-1 CSAADSAGNTIYF
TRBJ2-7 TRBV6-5 CASSLGLEQYF
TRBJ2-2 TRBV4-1 CASSPRQGETGELFF
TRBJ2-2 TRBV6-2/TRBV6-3 CASIPRGTSNTGELFF
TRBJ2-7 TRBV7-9 CASSSEGEYEQYF
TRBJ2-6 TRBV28 CASSPQGAVSGANVLTF
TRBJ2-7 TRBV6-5 CASSYSSGGAYEQYF
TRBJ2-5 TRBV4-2 CASSRNDRGQETQYF
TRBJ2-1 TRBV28 CATALWREGPNEQFF
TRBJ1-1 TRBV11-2 CASSDGRSTEAFF
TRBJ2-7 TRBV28 CASSRDSSYEQYF
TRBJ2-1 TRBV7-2 CASRGGTSTNEQFF